This T cell receptor beta chain stems from a study of T cells after yellow fever vaccination. This clonotype was seen more than once but under ten times. MiXCR, applied by TCRdb to the 5' RACE reads, yields one record per CDR3 protein. The data show a few hundred thousand distinct CDR3 sequences, with under 14% seen just once and around 19% held by the top ten. The TCR originated in a man between 18 and 29 years old who received the YFV17D yellow fever vaccine. This sample comprised PBMCs, obtained on the day of the first yellow fever vaccination.

The CDR3 DNA is TGCGCCAGCAGCTTGATTACCCGAGATACGCAGTATTTT. Its translation: CASSLITRDTQYF. This chain joins TRBV5-1 and TRBJ2-3; D call uncertain. The CDR3 sequence is 13 residues long. Germline CDR1 reads SGHRS; CDR2 reads YFSETQ. Between the trimmed V and J ends, which lost 1 base and 5 bases, there was a span of 8 bases.